This T cell receptor (beta chain) was documented in a study of blood T cell repertoires in COVID-19. Study-level background: Specimens from acute and convalescent COVID-19 originated in the United States, Italy and Spain.

Assay used: immunoSEQ multiplex PCR; TCRdb lists only in-frame clones, some missing. The sample has some 180,000 clones, around 87% seen once. The CDR3 has 18 amino acids. In germline, CDR1 is MDHEN, CDR2 SYDVKM. V dropped 6 bases and J dropped 5; count of bases not matched to a gene: 20. The receptor comes from a man aged 45-65 years with acute or convalescent COVID-19. Sequencing was performed on peripheral blood. This chain links TRBV28 with TRBJ2-5; 8 bases agree with TRBD1. CDR3 amino acids: CASSHMISGGESRETQYF. The CDR3 nucleotides read TGTGCCAGCAGCCATATGATATCAGGGGGCGAGAGCCGGGAGACCCAGTACTTC.